The sequence of this TCR beta chain was determined in a study of T cell responses to AZD1222 COVID-19 vaccine. Trimming pared 9 bases from V and 4 bases from J, leaving 9 bases between. Germline V gene data show CDR1 as MNHEY and CDR2 as SMNVEV (reference sequence). The CDR3 has 11 residues. This table comes from immunoSEQ multiplex PCR, and its TCRdb copy is limited to in-frame clones, with some not included. The repertoire holds about 180,000 clones, 70% to 90% seen once, with more than 9% in the top ten. The chain carries TRBV27 and TRBJ1-1; D uncertain. Material: peripheral blood, obtained 28 days after the second AZD1222 dose. The receptor comes from an adult who received the AZD1222 COVID-19 vaccine. The CDR3 DNA is TGTGCCAGTCAGTACGGCACTGAAGCTTTCTTT. It specifies CASQYGTEAFF.